These 30 T cell receptor beta chains share one sample of origin, sequenced in a study of beta chain features in type 1 diabetes. Expressed TCRB transcripts were sequenced, since all the RNA that had been isolated was reverse transcribed. This table comes from immunoSEQ multiplex PCR, and its TCRdb copy is limited to in-frame clones, with some not included. Among about 900,000 clones, 15% to 20% were seen once, and the ten largest hold 0.02% to 0.025%. The sequenced material came from naive CD4+ T cells from blood. These receptors all stem from a woman aged 18-29 years in good health.

The chain is built from TRBV28 and TRBJ1-2; no clear D. The germline V gene has CDR1 MDHEN and CDR2 SYDVKM. The CDR3 runs 15 residues. Trimming took off 5 bases at V and 2 bases at J, with 15 bases between the two ends. CDR3 protein: CASSTSGLSNYGYTF. The CDR3 bases are TGTGCCAGCAGTACCTCGGGCCTTTCAAACTATGGCTACACCTTC.

The chain recombines TRBV28 with TRBJ1-1, with D perhaps TRBD1 (6 bases). Trimming removed 10 bases from V and 10 bases from J, with 22 bases in between. Germline V lookup: CDR1 MDHEN, CDR2 SYDVKM. CDR3 size: 13 residues. CDR3 in DNA: TGTGCCACCCACCGGGCAGGGGCGGATGGAGCTTTCTTT. It encodes CATHRAGADGAFF.

This clone was found a few times. The chain carries TRBV28 and TRBJ2-7; D unclear. The CDR3 covers 14 residues. Germline CDR1 MDHEN, CDR2 SYDVKM. The V end lost 7 bases, the J end lost 2 bases, and 15 bases lay between the germline ends. This chain's CDR3 is CASKTPGATYEQYF. The CDR3 coding sequence is TGTGCCAGCAAAACCCCCGGAGCCACCTACGAGCAGTACTTC.

This clone was detected only a few times. V is TRBV7-2 and J is TRBJ2-2; 7 nucleotides align to TRBD2. V trimming: 6 bases; J trimming: 3 bases; junction bases outside the gene matches: 13. The CDR3 loop spans 17 amino acids. Germline lookup yields CDR1 SGHTA and CDR2 FQGNSA. The CDR3 DNA is TGTGCCAGCAGGAACCGTGCGGGAGAGGGTTACACCGGGGAGCTGTTTTTT. Protein sequence: CASRNRAGEGYTGELFF.

This clone was counted a few times. The V call is TRBV7-2, the J call TRBJ1-5, with D possibly TRBD1 on 6 matching bases. Trimming left V 1 base short and J 3 bases short, with 13 bases between. Germline CDR1 SGHTA, CDR2 FQGNSA. The CDR3 sequence is 16 residues long. CDR3 in amino acids: CASSLGTGTYNQPQHF. The DNA for the CDR3 is TGTGCCAGCAGCTTAGGTACAGGGACCTACAATCAGCCCCAGCATTTT.

J is TRBJ2-1 and V is TRBV5-1; 11 nucleotides agree with TRBD2. Unmatched junction bases numbered 0, after V lost 2 bases and J lost 2 bases. Germline V gene sequence: CDR1 SGHRS, CDR2 YFSETQ. CDR3 length equals 15 residues. This chain's CDR3 is CASSFSGRAYNEQFF. The CDR3 bases are TGCGCCAGCAGCTTTAGCGGGAGGGCCTACAATGAGCAGTTCTTC.

The gene calls are TRBV6-1 and TRBJ2-7, with D uncertain. V lost 1 base to trimming and J lost 7 bases, with 8 bases between them. The CDR3 contains 12 residues. Germline V lookup: CDR1 MNHNS, CDR2 SASEGT. DNA for the CDR3: TGTGCCAGCAGTGAAGTGGGTTTGGAGCAGTACTTC. Translated: CASSEVGLEQYF.

V gene TRBV14 combines with J gene TRBJ2-7, with 12 nucleotides matching TRBD2. After removal of 2 bases from V and 2 bases from J, the junction contained 10 bases not matched to a gene. The CDR3 is made up of 18 amino acids. Per the germline V gene, CDR1 is SGHDN and CDR2 is FVKESK. In DNA, the CDR3 is TGTGCCAGCAGCCAACGCTGGGCTAGCGGGAGGGCCGCCTACGAGCAGTACTTC. Protein: CASSQRWASGRAAYEQYF.

The chain has TRBV5-1 and TRBJ2-7; D call uncertain. This CDR3 is built from 13 residues. Germline lookup yields CDR1 SGHRS and CDR2 YFSETQ. V lost 4 bases and J 2 bases, leaving 10 bases between the germline ends. CDR3 loop: CASSRSGTYEQYF. The CDR3, as DNA: TGCGCCAGCAGCAGGTCCGGAACCTACGAGCAGTACTTC.

The chain couples TRBV18 to TRBJ2-7, with D possibly being TRBD1 or TRBD2 (5 bases each). The CDR3 is 13 amino acids. Trimming stripped 2 bases from V and 7 bases from J, with 12 bases between. Germline values: CDR1 KGHSH, CDR2 LQKENI. CDR3 in DNA: TGTGCCAGCTCACCATTCCGGGACGAGGAGCAGTACTTC. Translation: CASSPFRDEEQYF.

This clone was recorded a few times. The gene calls are TRBV27 and TRBJ1-5, with D perhaps TRBD1 (5 bases). Germline CDR1 reads MNHEY; CDR2 reads SMNVEV (reference sequence). This CDR3 has 17 amino acids. The V gene lost 0 bases and the J gene lost 0 bases, with 12 bases spanning the gap. The CDR3 sequence: CASSLSLTVYSNQPQHF. CDR3 coding DNA: TGTGCCAGCAGTTTATCCTTGACAGTTTATAGCAATCAGCCCCAGCATTTT.

V usage is TRBV27 and J usage is TRBJ2-7; 11 bases map to TRBD2. Trimming took 5 bases from V and 7 from J; bases not matched to a gene: 10. The V gene's germline CDR1 is MNHEY and CDR2 SMNVEV (reference sequence). The CDR3 loop spans 15 amino acids. The CDR3: CASSPIAGGPREQYF. DNA for the CDR3: TGTGCCAGCAGTCCGATAGCGGGAGGGCCTCGAGAGCAGTACTTC.

The chain's CDR3 is CASSPSPGREQFF. The CDR3 DNA is TGTGCCAGCAGCCCGAGCCCTGGGAGAGAGCAGTTCTTC. The J gene is TRBJ2-1, the V gene TRBV9, with a tentative D call TRBD2 (5 bases). Trimming took off 4 bases at V and 10 bases at J, with 15 bases between the two ends. There are 13 residues in the CDR3. Germline V gene sequence: CDR1 SGDLS, CDR2 YYNGEE.

The chain has TRBV28 and TRBJ2-1, with 8 bases that match TRBD1. V shed 6 bases and J 4 bases; nucleotides not matched to a gene: 8. The CDR3 spans 15 residues. CDR1 MDHEN and CDR2 SYDVKM come from the germline V gene. The chain's CDR3 is CASRLQGARYNEQFF. CDR3 coding DNA: TGTGCCAGCAGACTGCAGGGGGCTCGGTACAATGAGCAGTTCTTC.

V gene TRBV7-9 combines with J gene TRBJ1-1, with D possibly being TRBD1 (5 bases). The length of the CDR3 is 14 residues. V was cut by 2 bases and J by 4 bases, with 11 bases left in between. Germline CDR1 SEHNR, CDR2 FQNEAQ (reference sequence). The CDR3 reads CASSLSQGITEAFF. As DNA, the CDR3 is TGTGCCAGCAGCTTAAGTCAGGGAATCACTGAAGCTTTCTTT.

This clone was picked up a small number of times. CDR3 loop: CSVSRTYNEQFF. CDR3 coding DNA: TGCAGCGTTAGTCGGACCTACAATGAGCAGTTCTTC. The chain is built from TRBV29-1 and TRBJ2-1, with D hard to call. There are 12 residues in the CDR3. Trimming left V 5 bases short and J 2 bases short, with 7 bases between. Germline CDR1 is SQVTM and CDR2 is ANQGSEA.

The DNA for the CDR3 is TGTGCCAGCTCACCACCTGGCGGAGCCTACGAGCAGTACTTC. As protein: CASSPPGGAYEQYF. The rearrangement uses TRBV18 and TRBJ2-7; D unresolved. V lost 0 bases, J lost 2 bases, and 8 bases lay in between. The CDR3 spans 14 residues. Looked up from germline, CDR1 is KGHSH and CDR2 is LQKENI.

This clone has a handful of counts. This chain joins TRBV7-2 and TRBJ2-3, with D tentatively TRBD2 (6 bases). Germline CDR1 and CDR2: SGHTA and FQGNSA. The CDR3 is made up of 13 amino acids. V gave up 5 bases and J gave up 12 bases, with 18 bases separating them. CDR3 sequence reads: CASSHPSGSNQYF. The CDR3 bases are TGTGCCAGCAGCCATCCCTCCGGGAGTAATCAGTATTTT.

This clone came up a few times. This sequence joins TRBV20-1 and TRBJ1-1; unclear D gene. The CDR3 runs 10 residues. Per the germline V gene, CDR1 is DFQATT and CDR2 is SNEGSKA (reference sequence). V lost 4 bases to trimming and J lost 11 bases, with 11 bases between them. The CDR3 DNA is TGCAGTGCTAACAACAGATCGGCTTTCTTT. Translated, it gives CSANNRSAFF.

This clone turned up a few times. The genes are TRBV28 and TRBJ2-1, with a possible D match to TRBD2 (5 bases). The germline CDR1 and CDR2 sequences are MDHEN and SYDVKM. V lost 10 bases and J lost 9, with 13 bases in between. The CDR3 has 11 residues. CDR3 residues: CAIVRAGEQFF. In DNA, the CDR3 is TGTGCCATCGTGCGGGCCGGTGAGCAGTTCTTC.

V and J are TRBV2 and TRBJ1-3; D gene ambiguous. From germline, CDR1 is SNHLY and CDR2 FYNNEI. The CDR3 loop spans 16 amino acids. Deletions cut 4 bases from V and 0 bases from J, with 13 bases between. The CDR3 reads CASSGRVRSSGNTIYF. CDR3 coding DNA: TGTGCCAGCAGTGGGAGAGTCCGTTCCTCTGGAAACACCATATATTTT.

Only a few counts were recorded for this clone. The chain is built from TRBV18 and TRBJ2-4; 8 bases are shared with TRBD2. The CDR3 contains 19 residues. Unmatched junction bases numbered 14, after V lost 3 bases and J lost 1 base. Germline V lookup: CDR1 KGHSH, CDR2 LQKENI. CDR3 sequence: CASSPPRLAGSSAKNIQYF. The CDR3, as DNA: TGTGCCAGCTCACCTCCACGGCTAGCGGGTAGCTCGGCCAAAAACATTCAGTACTTC.

The genes are TRBV29-1 and TRBJ1-1; a possible D gene is TRBD1 (5 bases). This CDR3 is built from 14 residues. With 6 bases removed from V and 0 bases from J, the gap between germline ends came to 14 bases. Germline assignment: CDR1 SQVTM and CDR2 ANQGSEA. The CDR3 loop reads CSVTRQSVNTEAFF. CDR3 nucleotide sequence: TGCAGCGTAACCAGACAGTCGGTGAACACTGAAGCTTTCTTT.

This clone was detected only a few times. The gene calls are TRBV6-6 and TRBJ1-2; D is perhaps TRBD1 (5 bases). From germline, CDR1 is MNHNY and CDR2 SVGAGI (reference sequence). The CDR3 is 14 amino acids. V was clipped by 6 bases and J by 8 bases, with 19 bases between them. In nucleotides, the CDR3 is TGTGCCAGCAGCAATAGCGACAGTTTGGCGGGCTACACCTTC. This translates into CASSNSDSLAGYTF.

This chain uses TRBV11-2 with TRBJ2-1; a possible D gene is TRBD2 (5 bases). V was cut by 2 bases and J by 4 bases, with 9 bases left in between. CDR1 SGHAT and CDR2 FQNNGV come from the germline V gene. This CDR3 is 14 amino acids long. This chain's CDR3 is CASSLLAKYNEQFF. The CDR3 DNA is TGTGCCAGCAGCTTATTAGCGAAGTACAATGAGCAGTTCTTC.

The V and J genes are TRBV11-3 and TRBJ2-3; possible D gene TRBD1, 6 bases. CDR3 length: 17 residues. Trimming pared 5 bases from V and 2 bases from J, leaving 20 bases between. Per the germline V gene, CDR1 is SGHNT and CDR2 is YENEEA. The chain's CDR3 is CASSHGQGQPHTDTQYF. In nucleotides, the CDR3 is TGTGCCAGCAGCCACGGGCAAGGACAGCCACACACAGATACGCAGTATTTT.

This sequence joins TRBV21-1 and TRBJ1-5; no DNA check was done on the table's D call, TRBD1. TRBV21-1 is recorded as a pseudogene. This CDR3 spans 18 amino acids. The CDR3 protein is CASSIFPPGDRASQPQHF. DNA for the CDR3: TGTGCCAGCAGCATATTCCCCCCTGGGGACAGGGCTAGTCAGCCCCAGCATTTT.

J is TRBJ2-1 and V is TRBV11-2; D perhaps matches TRBD2 (7 bases). The germline gives CDR1 SGHAT, CDR2 FQNNGV. CDR3 length equals 15 residues. The V and J ends lost 7 bases and 7 bases respectively, with 20 bases between them. The CDR3 protein is CASTPSRGALNEQFF. The CDR3 nucleotides are TGTGCCAGCACCCCTTCCCGGGGGGCGCTTAATGAGCAGTTCTTC.

This clone has only a few counts. This rearrangement joins TRBV11-1 to TRBJ2-1, with 14 bases matching TRBD2. The germline CDR1 and CDR2 sequences are SGHAT and FQDESV (reference sequence). There are 17 residues in the CDR3. The V gene end was trimmed by 5 bases and the J gene end by 1 base; junction bases not matched to a gene: 4. CDR3 protein: CASSGGTSGSSYNEQFF. CDR3 DNA sequence: TGTGCCAGCAGCGGGGGGACTAGCGGGAGTTCCTACAATGAGCAGTTCTTC.

This clone was seen a handful of times. The chain joins TRBV25-1 to TRBJ2-5; possibly TRBD2 for D (6 bases). The CDR3 spans 12 residues. Per germline, CDR1 MGHDK and CDR2 SYGVNS. The V end lost 8 bases, the J end lost 11 bases, and 18 bases lay between the germline ends. The CDR3 sequence: CASGRVAEKQYF. The CDR3 DNA reads TGTGCCAGCGGACGGGTAGCGGAGAAGCAGTACTTC.